What follows are 8 T cell receptor beta chains derived from one specimen sequenced in a study of T cell responses to AZD1222 COVID-19 vaccine. Only in-frame clones appear in the TCRdb table, and some are missing; sequencing was by immunoSEQ multiplex PCR. The sample has tens of thousands of clones, about nine tenths seen once. Sample: peripheral blood, taken on day 0 of AZD1222 vaccination. These receptors were obtained from an adult in good health.

The V gene is TRBV7-9, the J gene TRBJ2-3, with 8 bases lining up with TRBD2. The length of the CDR3 is 14 residues. Germline V gene data show CDR1 as SEHNR and CDR2 as FQNEAQ (reference sequence). The V segment lost 3 bases and the J segment 5 bases; nucleotides outside the gene matches: 4. CDR3 bases: TGTGCCAGCAGCTTCGGGACTAGTGGAGATACGCAGTATTTT. Translating gives CASSFGTSGDTQYF.

V gene TRBV2 combines with J gene TRBJ1-6; tentatively, D is TRBD1 (5 bases). Germline V gene sequence: CDR1 SNHLY, CDR2 FYNNEI. This CDR3 region has 14 residues. The V and J ends lost 6 bases and 8 bases respectively, with 14 bases between them. CDR3 sequence reads: CASRGEGGDSPLHF. CDR3 coding DNA: TGTGCCAGCAGAGGGGAGGGTGGGGATTCACCCCTCCACTTT. The entire variable domain, with the rest obtained from reference TRBV2 and TRBJ1-6, is as follows: EPEVTQTPSHQVTQMGQEVILRCVPISNHLYFYWYRQILGQKVEFLVSFYNNEISEKSEIFDDQFSVERPDGSNFTLKIRSTKLEDSAMYFCASRGEGGDSPLHFGNGTRLTVT.

V gene TRBV7-9 combines with J gene TRBJ1-2, with D maybe TRBD1 (5 bases). Trimming shortened V by 5 bases and J by 7 bases, and 20 bases separated the two germline ends. This CDR3 is built from 15 residues. The germline gives CDR1 SEHNR, CDR2 FQNEAQ (reference sequence). The CDR3 reads CASSRQIRDGGGYTF. In nucleotides, the CDR3 is TGTGCCAGCAGCCGTCAAATCCGGGACGGAGGTGGCTACACCTTC.

The rearrangement joins TRBV7-9 to TRBJ2-7, with a weak D call TRBD1 (5 bases). Germline loops: CDR1 SEHNR, CDR2 FQNEAQ (reference sequence). Trimming took 5 bases from V and 2 from J, leaving 13 bases between them. This CDR3 is built from 14 residues. The DNA of the CDR3 is TGTGCCAGCAGCCCGAGGACATCTCCCTACGAGCAGTACTTC. This sequence encodes CASSPRTSPYEQYF.

The rearrangement links TRBV7-9 to TRBJ2-4; 8 bases line up with TRBD1. The germline gives CDR1 SEHNR, CDR2 FQNEAQ (reference sequence). V lost 3 bases, J lost 3 bases, and 10 bases stayed unmatched. This CDR3 is built from 17 residues. The CDR3 loop is CASSLGGTGVGKNIQYF. In nucleotides, the CDR3 is TGTGCCAGCAGCTTGGGCGGGACAGGCGTAGGCAAAAACATTCAGTACTTC.

The chain joins TRBV2 to TRBJ2-1, with 9 positions matching TRBD1. The CDR3 extends over 14 amino acids. Germline V gene lookup returns CDR1 SNHLY and CDR2 FYNNEI. With 9 bases clipped from V and 2 bases from J, the junction kept 5 bases outside the gene matches. The DNA for the CDR3 is TGTGCCAGTAGCCGGGACAGGGCCTACAATGAGCAGTTCTTC. This gives the protein CASSRDRAYNEQFF.

The genes are TRBV29-1 and TRBJ2-7, with D possibly matching TRBD1 (5 bases). The CDR3 covers 11 residues. Between the trimmed V and J ends, which lost 1 base and 11 bases, there was a span of 12 bases. In germline, CDR1 is SQVTM, CDR2 ANQGSEA. The DNA of the CDR3 is TGCAGCGTTGAAGTTTTCGACAGCAAGTACTTC. As protein: CSVEVFDSKYF.

This clone was picked up a small number of times. The genes are TRBV5-6 and TRBJ1-1; 8 bases match TRBD1. CDR3 length: 16 amino acids. V lost 4 bases to trimming and J lost 7 bases; unmatched junction nucleotides: 15. Germline CDR1 reads SGHDT; CDR2 reads YYEEEE. The CDR3 DNA is TGTGCCAGCAGCATCCGGGACAGGCCCCTTCGTGGTGAAGCTTTCTTT. Translation: CASSIRDRPLRGEAFF.